This T cell receptor beta chain was observed in a study of shared clonotypes between healthy human individuals. Healthy and HIV-negative, the adult donors had no recent acute infections or vaccinations. The donors were all Caucasian adults (living in Nashville, Tennessee). Each unsorted sample relied on roughly 90 million PBMCs as its source of genomic DNA. Scientists sequenced DNA from unsorted PBMC on ten immunoSEQ deep assay plates. Profiled with immunoSEQ multiplex PCR; TCRdb holds only in-frame clones, not every one. This table holds about half a million clones, approximately 84% found once. Germline V lookup: CDR1 SGHNT, CDR2 YYREEE (reference sequence). V lost 5 bases and J 3 bases, leaving 14 bases between the germline ends. This CDR3 is built from 14 residues.

The V call is TRBV5-4, the J call TRBJ2-5; D might be TRBD2 (5 bases). This receptor was taken from a woman aged 40 to 50 in good health. Some clones in this sample may be carry-over from other donors' samples. Sequencing input: PBMCs. CDR3 region: CASRRVGGEETQYF. CDR3 DNA sequence: TGTGCCAGCAGGAGGGTTGGAGGTGAAGAGACCCAGTACTTC.